Shown below are 29 T cell receptor beta chains from a single sample sequenced in a study of radiation and T cells in renal cell carcinoma. Regarding time point: baseline pretreatment blood. Treatment defined: 15 Gy SBRT to primary tumor, nephrectomy 4 weeks later. Profiled with immunoSEQ multiplex PCR; TCRdb holds only in-frame clones, not every one. The sample records 130,000 to 150,000 clones, nearly 90% being singletons. Source: blood, taken from a patient whose treatment included radiotherapy and nephrectomy. All receptors derive from a woman in her fifties or sixties with renal cell carcinoma.

The chain employs TRBV19 and TRBJ1-5; D may be TRBD1 (5 bases). Germline CDR1 LNHDA, CDR2 SQIVND (reference sequence). V was cut by 7 bases and J by 0 bases, with 10 bases left in between. The CDR3 is made up of 14 amino acids. The CDR3 loop reads CASTGPYSNQPQHF. The CDR3 DNA follows: TGTGCCAGTACGGGGCCTTATAGCAATCAGCCCCAGCATTTT.

The V and J genes are TRBV4-3 and TRBJ1-3; 7 positions agree with TRBD1. V shed 6 bases, J shed 3 bases, and the junction held 11 bases outside the gene matches. Germline CDR1 LGHNA, CDR2 YSLEER. The CDR3 is 16 amino acids. The CDR3 here is CASRPAIQGYGNTIYF. The CDR3 region has the DNA TGCGCCAGCAGGCCCGCGATACAGGGGTATGGAAACACCATATATTTT.

The table lists this clone with a count of one. The J gene is TRBJ2-2, the V gene TRBV5-4; D possibly corresponds to TRBD2 (5 bases). V shed 1 base and J shed 2 bases, with 12 bases lying between them. The germline CDR1 and CDR2 sequences are SGHNT and YYREEE (reference sequence). The CDR3 sequence is 16 residues long. CDR3 in amino acids: CASSLPEGRNTGELFF. CDR3 sequence (DNA): TGTGCCAGCAGCTTGCCCGAGGGCCGTAACACCGGGGAGCTGTTTTTT.

The chain is built from TRBV9 and TRBJ1-3, with TRBD1 matching 9 bases. Trimming removed 3 bases from V and 8 bases from J; junction bases left unmatched: 9. The CDR3 sequence is 15 residues long. Looked up from germline, CDR1 is SGDLS and CDR2 is YYNGEE. The CDR3 sequence: CASSERQGEKDTIYF. The CDR3 region has the DNA TGTGCCAGCAGCGAGCGACAGGGGGAGAAAGACACCATATATTTT.

The genes are TRBV6-6 and TRBJ1-5; D remains unclear. Germline-derived CDR1 and CDR2 are MNHNY and SVGAGI (reference sequence). The CDR3 consists of 14 residues. Trimming took 3 bases from V and 0 from J, leaving 6 bases between them. Here the CDR3 DNA reads TGTGCCAGCAGTTATTACAATAGCAATCAGCCCCAGCATTTT. This sequence encodes CASSYYNSNQPQHF.

This chain joins TRBV2 and TRBJ2-1; D unresolved. CDR1 SNHLY and CDR2 FYNNEI come from the germline V gene. The CDR3 consists of 10 residues. V was shortened by 3 bases and J by 6 bases, with 0 bases between the two germline ends. In DNA, the CDR3 is TGTGCCAGCAGTGACAATGAGCAGTTCTTC. Amino acid sequence: CASSDNEQFF.

This clone was recorded only once. The CDR3 loop reads CASSQDGPRDTQYF. CDR3 bases: TGTGCCAGCAGCCAAGATGGGCCGAGGGATACGCAGTATTTT. The V and J genes are TRBV4-2 and TRBJ2-3; no reliable D call. The CDR3 contains 14 residues. Germline CDR1 and CDR2: LGHNA and YNFKEQ. The V end lost 0 bases, the J end lost 6 bases, and 10 bases lay between the germline ends.

The chain links TRBV5-1 to TRBJ1-1; D is undetermined. Germline CDR1 reads SGHRS; CDR2 reads YFSETQ. This CDR3 is 13 amino acids long. Trimming removed 0 bases at V and 8 bases at J, with 11 bases between. Here the CDR3 DNA reads TGCGCCAGCAGCTTGGCGAGGGTCGCGGAAGCTTTCTTT. Protein sequence: CASSLARVAEAFF.

This chain uses TRBV14 with TRBJ1-1; maybe TRBD1 (6 bases). CDR1 is SGHDN and CDR2 is FVKESK in the germline V gene. The CDR3 runs to 16 residues. V was trimmed by 4 bases and J by 0 bases, leaving 15 bases between them. CDR3 DNA sequence: TGTGCCAGCAGCCGACCTACAGGGTATTTGAACACTGAAGCTTTCTTT. Its translation: CASSRPTGYLNTEAFF. Combining the CDR3 with reference TRBV14 and TRBJ1-1 gives the whole variable domain EAGVTQFPSHSVIEKGQTVTLRCDPISGHDNLYWYRRVMGKEIKFLLHFVKESKQDESGMPNNRFLAERTGGTYSTLKVQPAELEDSGVYFCASSRPTGYLNTEAFFGQGTRLTVV.

This rearrangement joins TRBV6-1 to TRBJ1-2; possibly TRBD1 for D (5 bases). Germline values: CDR1 MNHNS, CDR2 SASEGT. There are 16 residues in the CDR3. V was shortened by 1 base and J by 2 bases, with 14 bases between the two germline ends. As DNA, the CDR3 is TGTGCCAGCAGTGAAGGGGTGACAAGGGGAAACTATGGCTACACCTTC. It encodes CASSEGVTRGNYGYTF.

V is TRBV19 and J is TRBJ2-1; 7 bases match TRBD2. Germline-derived CDR1 and CDR2 are LNHDA and SQIVND (reference sequence). The CDR3 length is 12 residues. After removal of 10 bases from V and 2 bases from J, the junction contained 2 bases not matched to a gene. For the CDR3, the DNA is TGTGCCACTAGCGGCGCCTACAATGAGCAGTTCTTC. Its translation: CATSGAYNEQFF.

This clone was observed a single time. The chain couples TRBV7-2 to TRBJ2-3, with 12 bases lining up with TRBD2. The CDR3 loop spans 16 amino acids. The ends lost 2 bases at V and 4 bases at J; junction bases unmatched: 4. Germline assignment: CDR1 SGHTA and CDR2 FQGNSA. The CDR3, as DNA: TGTGCCAGCAGCTTATCGACTAGCGGGGGAGCAGATACGCAGTATTTT. Protein product: CASSLSTSGGADTQYF.

The rearrangement uses TRBV4-3 and TRBJ2-2; 7 bases are a match to TRBD2. CDR3 length equals 15 residues. After removal of 0 bases from V and 6 bases from J, the junction contained 4 bases not matched to a gene. The germline CDR1 and CDR2 sequences are LGHNA and YSLEER. Here the CDR3 reads CASSQDVGRAGELFF. The DNA for the CDR3 is TGCGCCAGCAGCCAAGATGTAGGGAGGGCCGGGGAGCTGTTTTTT.

This chain links TRBV5-1 with TRBJ2-5; D not certain. Deletions cut 0 bases from V and 5 bases from J, with 5 bases between. In germline, CDR1 is SGHRS, CDR2 YFSETQ. CDR3 length: 12 residues. The CDR3 protein is CASSLVEETQYF. The CDR3 nucleotides are TGCGCCAGCAGCTTGGTTGAGGAGACCCAGTACTTC.

V is TRBV10-1 and J is TRBJ2-7, with D possibly TRBD1 on 5 matching bases. The germline V and J ends were trimmed by 3 bases and 2 bases, with 11 bases remaining between them. The CDR3 has 14 amino acids. Germline V gives CDR1 WNHNN, CDR2 SYGVQD (reference sequence). CDR3 nucleotide sequence: TGCGCCAGCAGTGACCCAGGGATTCCCTACGAGCAGTACTTC. Protein product: CASSDPGIPYEQYF.

The rearrangement links TRBV7-2 to TRBJ2-7, with 9 bases matching TRBD1. V lost 4 bases and J lost 6; bases outside the gene matches: 13. Germline values: CDR1 SGHTA, CDR2 FQGNSA. The CDR3 sequence is 16 residues long. The CDR3: CASSSRTGDYYPEQYF. CDR3 sequence (DNA): TGTGCCAGCAGCTCAAGGACAGGGGATTACTACCCCGAGCAGTACTTC. Based on the CDR3 plus reference TRBV7-2 and TRBJ2-7, the full variable domain is GAGVSQSPSNKVTEKGKDVELRCDPISGHTALYWYRQSLGQGLEFLIYFQGNSAPDKSGLPSDRFSAERTGGSVSTLTIQRTQQEDSAVYLCASSSRTGDYYPEQYFGPGTRLTVT.

In the case of this clone: Germline is not matched at one junction end, which may reflect a read error. This chain connects TRBV25-1 to TRBJ1-4, with a weak D call TRBD1 (5 bases). Per germline, CDR1 MGHDK and CDR2 SYGVNS. This CDR3 has 15 amino acids. This CDR3 reads CASSGLGTRNEKLLF. The DNA for the CDR3 is TGTGCCAGCAGCGGCCTGGGGACCCGCAATGAAAAACTGCTTTTT.

J is TRBJ1-5 and V is TRBV28; a weak D match, TRBD1 (6 bases). Looked up from germline, CDR1 is MDHEN and CDR2 is SYDVKM. V was clipped by 8 bases and J by 5 bases, with 19 bases between them. The length of the CDR3 is 15 residues. The CDR3 here is CASDTQGRGDQPQHF. CDR3 nucleotide sequence: TGTGCCAGCGATACACAGGGTCGCGGGGATCAGCCCCAGCATTTT.

This sequence joins TRBV5-1 and TRBJ2-1; D possibly corresponds to TRBD1 (5 bases). The CDR3 contains 16 residues. Germline-derived CDR1 and CDR2 are SGHRS and YFSETQ. The V gene lost 0 bases and the J gene lost 5 bases, with 15 bases spanning the gap. DNA for the CDR3: TGCGCCAGCAGCTTGGAGGGTCCAGGGCACCACAATGAGCAGTTCTTC. Translation gives CASSLEGPGHHNEQFF.

This clone has only a few counts. This sequence joins TRBV2 and TRBJ1-1; no reliable D call. The CDR3 runs to 12 residues. Germline CDR1 reads SNHLY; CDR2 reads FYNNEI. V lost 11 bases and J 1 base, leaving 11 bases between the germline ends. The chain's CDR3 is CAGEEGNTEAFF. The CDR3 DNA is TGTGCCGGAGAAGAGGGGAACACTGAAGCTTTCTTT.

V usage is TRBV7-9 and J usage is TRBJ2-5, with 8 bases aligning to TRBD1. Germline-derived CDR1 and CDR2 are SEHNR and FQNEAQ (reference sequence). The CDR3 consists of 13 residues. Trimming took 4 bases from V and 3 from J; bases not matched to a gene: 1. CDR3 bases: TGTGCCAGCAGCTCGACAGGGGAAGAGACCCAGTACTTC. Protein product: CASSSTGEETQYF.

The chain joins TRBV6-1 to TRBJ1-5, with D possibly TRBD1 on 5 matching bases. The CDR3 has 15 residues. Germline CDR1 reads MNHNS; CDR2 reads SASEGT. Trimming left V 3 bases short and J 0 bases short, with 9 bases between. This CDR3 reads CASSDYRNSNQPQHF. As DNA, the CDR3 is TGTGCCAGCAGTGACTACAGGAATAGCAATCAGCCCCAGCATTTT.

This clone was found once. This chain links TRBV9 with TRBJ2-2; 8 positions agree with TRBD1. Trimming took 3 bases from V and 0 from J; bases not matched to a gene: 7. The CDR3 runs 17 residues. The germline gives CDR1 SGDLS, CDR2 YYNGEE. The CDR3 sequence is CASSAHWTGTNTGELFF. The CDR3 bases are TGTGCCAGCAGCGCCCACTGGACAGGGACGAACACCGGGGAGCTGTTTTTT.

J is TRBJ2-7 and V is TRBV6-6; D may correspond to TRBD1 or TRBD2 (5 bases each). V lost 5 bases and J lost 2, with 13 bases in between. CDR1 and CDR2 from the germline V gene are MNHNY and SVGAGI (reference sequence). The CDR3 has 14 residues. The CDR3 here is CASSPSGRAYEQYF. The CDR3, as DNA: TGTGCCAGCAGTCCGTCGGGGCGCGCCTACGAGCAGTACTTC.

This clone appeared once. The chain employs TRBV7-9 and TRBJ1-2; no definite D call. The V gene lost 7 bases and the J gene lost 7 bases, with 16 bases spanning the gap. This CDR3 spans 13 amino acids. The V gene's germline CDR1 is SEHNR and CDR2 FQNEAQ (reference sequence). The CDR3 DNA sequence: TGTGCCAGCACCCCCCTAACGGGATCTGGCTACACCTTC. It specifies CASTPLTGSGYTF.

In nucleotides, the CDR3 is TGTGCCAGCAGCTTACAGGAATCTCGAGCTTTCTTT. It yields the protein CASSLQESRAFF. This sequence joins TRBV7-2 and TRBJ1-1; no firm D call. Germline V gene lookup returns CDR1 SGHTA and CDR2 FQGNSA. CDR3 length equals 12 residues. V shed 2 bases and J shed 10 bases, with 11 bases lying between them.

The V gene is TRBV7-9, the J gene TRBJ1-2, with 9 bases lining up with TRBD1. CDR1 and CDR2 (germline): SEHNR, FQNEAQ (reference sequence). The V and J ends lost 2 bases and 4 bases, in that order; junction bases with no gene match: 14. This CDR3 has 18 residues. The CDR3 spells CASSLLTGGAAGIYGYTF. In DNA, the CDR3 is TGTGCCAGCAGCTTATTAACAGGGGGCGCGGCTGGGATCTATGGCTACACCTTC.

J is TRBJ2-1 and V is TRBV9; D uncertain. The V gene lost 3 bases and the J gene lost 6 bases, with 16 bases spanning the gap. The germline V gene encodes CDR1 SGDLS and CDR2 YYNGEE. This CDR3 is built from 15 residues. The DNA for the CDR3 is TGTGCCAGCAGCGAGTCTCCTTCACCGCTCAATGAGCAGTTCTTC. Its translation is CASSESPSPLNEQFF. Supplemented by reference TRBV9 and TRBJ2-1, the full variable domain reads DSGVTQTPKHLITATGQRVTLRCSPRSGDLSVYWYQQSLDQGLQFLIQYYNGEERAKGNILERFSAQQFPDLHSELNLSSLELGDSALYFCASSESPSPLNEQFFGPGTRLTVL.

Here the CDR3 reads CASSSSREQYF. The DNA for the CDR3 is TGTGCCAGCAGTTCCTCTCGAGAGCAGTACTTC. V and J are TRBV28 and TRBJ2-7, with D unresolved. Germline V gene lookup returns CDR1 MDHEN and CDR2 SYDVKM. The CDR3 is made up of 11 amino acids. V lost 4 bases and J lost 7, with 8 bases in between.